This T cell receptor beta chain originates from a study of cytomegalovirus exposure and HLA in healthy donors (dated by TCRdb to 2016 to 2017). With regard to the full study: In an earlier analysis of around 540 of the donors, less than 350 Gb of sequence data and 100 million or so unique TCR beta sequences from about 190 million T cells were reported. Approximately 300 gigabases of sequencing data and around 85 million unique TCR sequences made up an early release that covered nearly 650 HLA-typed donors. Of the roughly 410 genotyped donors, 70% to 90% were placed in the genetic ancestry cluster associated with self-reported Caucasian donors. The aim of the study was to test whether cataloging public T cell receptors could identify signatures of past pathogen exposure. The study profiled the T cell repertoires of 500 to 800 subjects by immunosequencing and related them to cytomegalovirus serostatus. A separate validation cohort of approximately 130 different subjects was used in addition to the roughly 620-subject first cohort. To predict cytomegalovirus infection status, the study brought together high-throughput TCR immunosequencing, statistical association of individual TCRs with disease status, and machine learning. A later analysis re-examined previously published TCR beta repertoires from roughly 720 donors and added high-resolution HLA genotyping to investigate patterns of TCR occurrence. In the later analysis, no new phenotypic data were used to find candidate immune exposures; instead, reliance was placed on TCR beta sequences and their occurrence across donors. An earlier analysis of fewer than 750 of the donors used high-throughput TCR beta sequencing to judge whether each TCR beta V gene segment behaved as functional or pseudogenic. Donor age, sex, ethnicity and CMV serostatus were compiled together with the repertoire data. Genome-wide SNP genotypes for about 60% of the roughly 700 donors were used in a later genetic analysis, which treated that subset as a discovery cohort. All discovery cohort repertoires had been generated on a single sequencing platform. Both class I and class II loci were covered by HLA typing, at four-digit resolution. The number of typed donors differed by locus: about 620-630 for A, B, C, DRB1 and DQB1; 500 to 550 for DQA1; some 610 for DPA1; and 450 to 480 for DPB1. Because of strong linkage in the cohort, a few DR-DQ haplotypes were treated as single units for association and clustering. Among several hundred genotyped donors of the cohort, an average of around 220,000 unique TCR beta nucleotide sequences was sequenced per donor, of which 15% to 20% were non-productive.

The receptor library was made with the immunoSEQ multiplex PCR assay. For the multiplex PCR, a mixture combining 60 forward primers for TCR Vbeta segments and 13 reverse primers for TCR Jbeta segments was used. A multiplex PCR assay on genomic DNA amplified the CDR3 region of rearranged TCR beta genes. On the Illumina HiSeq System, the amplified TCR beta libraries were sequenced as 87-base-pair reads. As for the original processing: In a later analysis, some 80 million unique TCR beta chains were counted across the roughly 670 repertoires, and approximately 11 million of these chains were shared by at least two donors. To remove PCR and sequencing errors, raw reads were error-corrected and collapsed into unique sequences using a nearest-neighbor algorithm that merged closely related sequences. V, D and J gene segments were assigned by aligning CDR3 sequences to IMGT reference sequences. Each retained sequence needed at least a six-nucleotide match to both a V gene segment and a J gene segment. A rearrangement counted as productive if the CDR3 had no stop codons and remained in frame with V and J, and every other rearrangement counted as non-productive. Following IMGT convention, CDR3 was defined as the stretch from the second conserved V-encoded cysteine to the conserved J-encoded phenylalanine. The earlier analysis of 550 to 650 of the donors excluded any sequence lacking an unambiguous match to a single V gene segment. An earlier analysis of under 750 of the donors called V segments functional above 56.7% productive rearrangements and segregating when the between-donor standard deviation exceeded 5%. A statistical classification framework was built for diagnosing cytomegalovirus status from the catalog of TCR beta chain sequences. In a later analysis, V and J genes were assigned by comparing TCR nucleotide sequences against IMGT/GENE-DB human TR gene sequences. A later analysis assigned CDR3 sequences and most-parsimonious VDJ recombination scenarios with the TCRdist pipeline. In a later analysis, each TCR beta chain was defined by its CDR3 amino acid sequence together with its V-gene family, and reads lacking a unique V-gene family were excluded. In a later analysis, nearly 600 highly shared, low-generation-probability nucleotide sequences were removed to address suspected cross-contamination and a sequencing artifact. For each public chain, a later analysis derived a clonal expansion index from normalized ranks of inferred template counts within each repertoire. In a later analysis, generation probabilities were computed using a VDJ recombination model fitted to out-of-frame rearrangements, and the results were checked against IGoR. In a later analysis, TCR-TCR, TCR-HLA and TCR-CMV co-occurrence was scored with hypergeometric tests, and a repertoire-size bias correction was applied to TCR pairs. A later analysis estimated false discovery rates by permuting HLA or CMV assignments 20 times. A later analysis grouped co-occurring TCRs with DBSCAN, adding TCRdist sequence similarity when clustering within HLA-allele-positive subsets. Co-occurrence clustering excluded repertoires with fewer than 30,000 or more than 120,000 public chains, plus five with anomalous nucleotide sharing. TCRdb provides this immuneACCESS table in a form limited to in-frame rearrangements. Some clones are lacking; in checked studies, under half of them reflect an unresolved V gene, and why the rest are absent is not known. V and J calls and clone size are given by that table; D and trimming were obtained from the DNA. The sample includes about 130,000 clones, with around 85% observed a single time. The ten largest make up over 6.5% of the sample.

General findings and caveats noted by the study authors: According to a later genetic analysis, donors in an Asian-associated ancestry cluster had fewer N-insertions in productive TCRs than the approximately 610-donor mean. In vitro tests confirmed that three of the cytomegalovirus-associated TCR beta chains recognize cytomegalovirus antigens. According to a later analysis, TCR association rates differed among HLA loci, with DRB1 alleles showing the most associated TCRs and HLA-C alleles showing the fewest. In an earlier analysis of around 600 of the donors, most TCR beta V segments appeared in productive rearrangements about 87% or about 30% of the time, broadly matching IMGT annotations. According to a later analysis, most CMV-associated TCR beta chains appeared to be HLA-restricted, and the HLA associations seemed to be driven largely by CMV exposure. Several of the top co-occurrence clusters appeared to be linked to parvovirus B19, influenza, CMV and Epstein-Barr virus, according to a later analysis. The only immune exposure information available for the cohort was CMV serostatus. A total of about 180 TCR beta chains were listed by the study as associated with cytomegalovirus. It was suggested by the authors that the approach could potentially be generalized to other disease states and immunological phenotypes. Correlated functional status among segregating V segments might be attributable to linkage disequilibrium, but an unknown experimental factor could not be ruled out. Most TCR sequences were seen in very few donors, while some public TCRs were found in many individuals. Because counts were too low, around 17 rarely observed V segments, including chromosome 9 orphons, were left out of the earlier analysis of 587 of the donors. A group of highly shared sequence variants was considered likely to be a technical artifact of the sequencing pipeline. Assigning TCR associations to individual alleles was difficult when HLA alleles, especially DR and DQ, strongly co-occurred. Only TCR beta chains were sequenced in this cohort, and the absence of alpha or paired-chain data limited detectable features. Because some donors lacked HLA typing at each locus, the association tests relied only on the typed subset. A further reported finding was that TCR beta sequences accurately predicted the HLA-A and HLA-B alleles for most subjects in the first cohort. In a later genetic analysis, a missense DCLRE1C variant was associated with V-gene and J-gene trimming of TCR beta chains, and the association was replicated in an independent cohort. At a false discovery rate of 0.05, a later analysis linked about 17,000 TCR beta sequences to specific HLA alleles. The 87-base-pair reads could not distinguish some IMGT-functional V segments, including TRBV6-2 and TRBV6-3, so those segments were excluded. The presence/absence analyses assumed that sequencing depth was roughly uniform across donors, and that assumption may not be true. Compared with equally common non-associated chains, HLA-associated TCR beta chains in a later analysis were more clonally expanded and had lower generation probabilities. Cytomegalovirus status was reported to be diagnosed by the classifier with high specificity and sensitivity in both the original and validation cohorts.

Details on this clone: Its cognate antigen has yet to be identified. Base qualities are not provided; no much larger clone lies one nucleotide away.

The cohort was made up of 500 to 850 healthy bone marrow donors. At the time of sampling, every cohort member was nominally healthy, though immune exposures that went unrecorded were likely present. The donor tested CMV seropositive, placing the donor among the 289 seropositive members of the cohort. A peripheral blood sample was collected from each donor, and TCR beta sequencing was performed on peripheral blood mononuclear cells. Genomic DNA extraction from the blood cell samples was performed with the Qiagen DNeasy Blood Extraction Kit. Deletion took 1 base off V and 6 bases off J, with a span of 12 bases between the germline ends. For CDR1 and CDR2, the germline V gene (reference sequence) lists SEHNR and FQNEAQ. The CDR3 starts with the cysteine, ends with the phenylalanine, and has 14 residues. Of the read, only the CDR3 DNA is kept; its 42 bases are in frame from base 1.

Specimen: PBMCs. The TCR sequence derives from a woman aged 25-40 years in good health and CMV-seropositive. The V and J genes are TRBV7-9 and TRBJ1-2, with an unclear D gene assignment. The CDR3 region: CASSLGAGNDGYTF. DNA sequence: TGTGCCAGCAGCTTAGGGGCCGGCAACGATGGCTACACCTTC.